These 13 T cell receptor beta chains originate from one sample sequenced in a study of control samples from healthy donors and cancer patients. Sequencing was performed with immunoSEQ multiplex PCR; in TCRdb, only in-frame clones are kept and a portion is missing. The profile shows approximately 30,000 clones, about 83% of them singletons. Sequencing was performed on PBMCs. These TCRs come from a woman in her 40s with lung cancer.

The chain combines TRBV4-3 with TRBJ1-5; weak D call: TRBD1 (5 bases). The germline V and J ends were trimmed by 4 bases and 1 base, with 11 bases remaining between them. The CDR3 has 15 residues. Germline assignment: CDR1 LGHNA and CDR2 YSLEER. Written as DNA, the CDR3 is TGCGCCAGCAGCCTCCGACGGGGGAGCAATCAGCCCCAGCATTTT. Translation gives CASSLRRGSNQPQHF.

V is TRBV12-3 or TRBV12-4 and J is TRBJ2-7; unclear D gene. CDR3 length: 12 residues. V was shortened by 6 bases and J by 0 bases, with 6 bases between the two germline ends. CDR3 region: CASSPYSYEQYF. CDR3 DNA sequence: TGTGCCAGCAGCCCCTACTCCTACGAGCAGTACTTC.

The chain uses TRBV6-5 and TRBJ2-7, with 8 nucleotides matching TRBD1. This CDR3 is 15 amino acids long. V lost 6 bases and J lost 3; bases outside the gene matches: 10. The germline V gene encodes CDR1 MNHEY and CDR2 SVGAGI. The CDR3 DNA sequence: TGTGCCAGCAGACCCGGACAGGGACCCTACTACGAGCAGTACTTC. Translated: CASRPGQGPYYEQYF.

The chain carries TRBV20-1 and TRBJ1-2; D is perhaps TRBD1 (5 bases). This CDR3 contains 11 residues. The V end was cut by 2 bases, the J end by 7 bases, with 8 bases between. Germline values: CDR1 DFQATT, CDR2 SNEGSKA (reference sequence). CDR3 sequence: CSARRGTGYTF. The CDR3 DNA is TGCAGTGCTAGACGAGGGACTGGCTACACCTTC.

This rearrangement joins TRBV10-1 to TRBJ2-3, with 7 bases that match TRBD1. J lost 5 bases, V lost 0 bases, and 2 bases had no gene match. This CDR3 is 14 amino acids long. CDR1 and CDR2 from the germline V gene are WNHNN and SYGVQD (reference sequence). Here the CDR3 DNA reads TGCGCCAGCAGTGAGTCGAGGGGGCAAGATACGCAGTATTTT. It is translated as CASSESRGQDTQYF.

This clone came up once. This rearrangement joins TRBV10-2 to TRBJ2-3, with unresolved D. The V gene's germline CDR1 is WSHSY and CDR2 SAAADI. V lost 7 bases, J lost 3 bases, and 14 bases lay in between. The CDR3 loop spans 14 amino acids. The CDR3 bases are TGCGCCAGCAAGCAAGACCCTGGGACAGATACGCAGTATTTT. It specifies CASKQDPGTDTQYF.

In its sample, this clone was seen once. The chain is built from TRBV5-5 and TRBJ1-2; D may be TRBD1 (5 bases). CDR1 and CDR2 from the germline V gene are SGHKS and YYEKEE (reference sequence). CDR3 size: 14 residues. The V and J ends lost 6 bases and 0 bases respectively, with 12 bases between them. The CDR3 spells CASTGGGSNYGYTF. CDR3 DNA: TGTGCCAGCACCGGCGGGGGGTCTAACTATGGCTACACCTTC.

This chain uses TRBV29-1 with TRBJ2-7; 7 bases map to TRBD2. J lost 7 bases, V lost 5 bases, and 5 bases had no gene match. Germline-derived CDR1 and CDR2 are SQVTM and ANQGSEA. This CDR3 region has 11 residues. CDR3 DNA sequence: TGCAGCGTTTCCTCGGGGGGAGAGCAGTACTTC. As protein: CSVSSGGEQYF.

This clone was picked up one time. This rearrangement joins TRBV6-5 to TRBJ1-1; D call uncertain. The V gene lost 2 bases and the J gene lost 5 bases, with 15 bases spanning the gap. This CDR3 region has 15 residues. The germline V gene has CDR1 MNHEY and CDR2 SVGAGI. The CDR3: CASSYQSTGRTEAFF. The CDR3 DNA reads TGTGCCAGCAGTTACCAAAGCACGGGCCGAACTGAAGCTTTCTTT.

This clone was counted a few times. Other DNA sequences in this specimen translate into the identical CDR3. The chain carries TRBV2 and TRBJ2-2, with a weak D call TRBD1 (6 bases). Trimming shortened V by 6 bases and J by 2 bases, and 10 bases separated the two germline ends. The CDR3 contains 14 residues. CDR1 and CDR2 from the germline V gene are SNHLY and FYNNEI. CDR3 nucleotide sequence: TGTGCCAGCAGAACGGGACAAAACACCGGGGAGCTGTTTTTT. The encoded protein is CASRTGQNTGELFF.

This chain links TRBV11-2 with TRBJ1-2; 7 bases are shared with TRBD1. The CDR3 has 14 residues. V lost 6 bases and J lost 5; bases outside the gene matches: 9. CDR1 and CDR2 (germline): SGHAT, FQNNGV. The chain's CDR3 is CASRPTGASYGYTF. The CDR3 region has the DNA TGTGCCAGCAGACCAACAGGGGCCTCATATGGCTACACCTTC.

This chain's CDR3 is CASSLGGIREKLFF. Written as DNA, the CDR3 is TGTGCCAGCAGCTTGGGGGGAATTCGGGAAAAACTGTTTTTT. The J gene is TRBJ1-4, the V gene TRBV5-5; D gene unclear. Between the trimmed V and J ends, which lost 0 bases and 8 bases, there was a span of 11 bases. Germline V lookup: CDR1 SGHKS, CDR2 YYEKEE (reference sequence). The CDR3 loop spans 14 amino acids.

The chain recombines TRBV30 with TRBJ2-5; 8 nucleotides align to TRBD1. CDR1 is GTSNPN and CDR2 is SVGIG in the germline V gene (reference sequence). The CDR3 is made up of 14 amino acids. V shed 2 bases and J 9 bases; nucleotides not matched to a gene: 11. In nucleotides, the CDR3 is TGTGCCTGGAGTCAGGACAGGGTTGGCCGGGCCCAGTACTTC. As protein: CAWSQDRVGRAQYF.